Below, 23 T cell receptor beta chains from the same sample are listed, as sequenced in a study of blood T cell repertoires in COVID-19. Clones were read by immunoSEQ multiplex PCR, and TCRdb kept only the in-frame ones, dropping some. The sample contains approximately 130,000 clones, 77% of which appear only once. Sequences were obtained from peripheral blood. The receptors were gathered from an older man with acute or convalescent COVID-19.

Notes on this clone: In the same sample, other DNA sequences code for this CDR3. The V gene is TRBV11-3, the J gene TRBJ2-1, with TRBD1 as a possible D gene (6 bases). V lost 5 bases to trimming and J lost 6 bases, with 8 bases between them. Germline CDR1 reads SGHNT; CDR2 reads YENEEA. This CDR3 region has 12 residues. CDR3 loop: CASSGRGNEQFF. Written as DNA, the CDR3 is TGTGCCAGCAGCGGCAGGGGCAATGAGCAGTTCTTC.

The J gene is TRBJ1-2, the V gene TRBV6-1; D is undetermined. The CDR3 sequence is 12 residues long. CDR1 is MNHNS, CDR2 SASEGT, per germline. Trimming shortened V by 0 bases and J by 4 bases, and 3 bases separated the two germline ends. In nucleotides, the CDR3 is TGTGCCAGCAGTGAAGCTATCTATGGCTACACCTTC. Amino acid sequence: CASSEAIYGYTF.

The chain links TRBV12-3 or TRBV12-4 to TRBJ2-1; TRBD2 is a possible D gene (5 bases). This CDR3 has 11 amino acids. V was trimmed by 3 bases and J by 9 bases, leaving 6 bases between them. The DNA of the CDR3 is TGTGCCAGCAGTTTGGGAGTTGAGCAGTTCTTC. It yields the protein CASSLGVEQFF.

This clone came up a few times. The chain links TRBV2 to TRBJ1-4, with D possibly TRBD1 on 5 matching bases. Per germline, CDR1 SNHLY and CDR2 FYNNEI. The CDR3 covers 13 residues. Between the trimmed V and J ends, which lost 4 bases and 8 bases, there was a span of 11 bases. The CDR3: CASSVREGEKLFF. The CDR3, as DNA: TGTGCCAGCAGTGTCAGGGAGGGAGAAAAACTGTTTTTT.

The chain couples TRBV4-2 to TRBJ2-3, with D possibly being TRBD2 (6 bases). Germline assignment: CDR1 LGHNA and CDR2 YNFKEQ. The V and J ends lost 2 bases and 4 bases respectively, with 13 bases between them. The CDR3 is 15 amino acids. The CDR3 bases are TGTGCCAGCAGCCAATCCGCGGGGAGAGCAGATACGCAGTATTTT. Its protein is CASSQSAGRADTQYF.

The chain uses TRBV7-9 and TRBJ1-1; no definite D call. The V gene lost 1 base and the J gene lost 11 bases, with 20 bases spanning the gap. CDR1 SEHNR and CDR2 FQNEAQ come from the germline V gene (reference sequence). This CDR3 has 15 residues. The CDR3 coding sequence is TGTGCCAGCAGCTTAGTCGCAGGCCGCAATATAAGGGCTTTCTTT. Its protein product is CASSLVAGRNIRAFF. The whole variable domain, remainder taken from reference TRBV7-9 and TRBJ1-1, is DTGVSQNPRHKITKRGQNVTFRCDPISEHNRLYWYRQTLGQGPEFLTYFQNEAQLEKSRLLSDRFSAERPKGSFSTLEIQRTEQGDSAMYLCASSLVAGRNIRAFFGQGTRLTVV.

This sequence joins TRBV7-2 and TRBJ2-7; D is possibly TRBD1 (6 bases). CDR1 and CDR2 from the germline V gene are SGHTA and FQGNSA. The CDR3 sequence is 15 residues long. Trimming took 0 bases from V and 3 from J, leaving 12 bases between them. The CDR3 nucleotides are TGTGCCAGCAGCTTAGCACAGGGTGTGATCTACGAGCAGTACTTC. Its protein is CASSLAQGVIYEQYF.

The chain joins TRBV5-4 to TRBJ2-5; TRBD2 aligns across 9 bases. From germline, CDR1 is SGHNT and CDR2 YYREEE (reference sequence). J lost 0 bases, V lost 2 bases, and 5 bases had no gene match. CDR3 length equals 16 residues. CDR3 sequence reads: CASSFGAGGNQETQYF. The CDR3 DNA is TGTGCCAGCAGCTTTGGGGCGGGGGGGAACCAAGAGACCCAGTACTTC.

By its share, this clone is medium-sized (0.01 to 0.1%). This chain connects TRBV7-9 to TRBJ1-2, with a weak D call TRBD1 (5 bases). Per the germline V gene, CDR1 is SEHNR and CDR2 is FQNEAQ (reference sequence). V lost 4 bases and J lost 3, with 9 bases in between. This CDR3 spans 13 amino acids. CDR3 nucleotides: TGTGCCAGCAGCTCCGACAGACACTATGGCTACACCTTC. This encodes CASSSDRHYGYTF.

The V call is TRBV7-3, the J call TRBJ2-3; TRBD1 agrees at 8 bases. The CDR3 is 16 residues long. Germline CDR1 SGHTA, CDR2 FQGTGA. The J segment lost 1 base and the V segment lost 5 bases, leaving 8 bases of the junction unmatched. The chain's CDR3 is CASSPGTGVGTDTQYF. Here the CDR3 DNA reads TGTGCCAGCAGCCCCGGGACAGGAGTCGGCACAGATACGCAGTATTTT.

This rearrangement joins TRBV29-1 to TRBJ2-1; weak D call: TRBD1 (5 bases). V lost 7 bases to trimming and J lost 8 bases, with 18 bases between them. Looked up from germline, CDR1 is SQVTM and CDR2 is ANQGSEA. The CDR3 has 13 amino acids. Written as DNA, the CDR3 is TGCAGCGCCGAAGGGCGCAGGGCATATGAGCAGTTCTTC. Translating it yields CSAEGRRAYEQFF.

The chain links TRBV7-6 to TRBJ2-7; D perhaps matches TRBD1 (6 bases). Trimming pared 1 base from V and 0 bases from J, leaving 13 bases between. There are 16 residues in the CDR3. Looked up from germline, CDR1 is SGHVS and CDR2 is FNYEAQ. As DNA, the CDR3 is TGTGCCAGCAGCTTAGAGGGGCAGGGGCTCTCCTACGAGCAGTACTTC. Its protein is CASSLEGQGLSYEQYF.

The rearrangement uses TRBV27 and TRBJ2-3; 7 bases line up with TRBD2. Trimming took 6 bases from V and 8 from J; bases not matched to a gene: 11. Per germline, CDR1 MNHEY and CDR2 SMNVEV (reference sequence). CDR3 length equals 14 residues. CDR3 sequence (DNA): TGTGCCAGCAGCCGAACTAGCGTCGGTTCTACGCAGTATTTT. Translated: CASSRTSVGSTQYF.

This chain joins TRBV9 and TRBJ2-2; 8 bases align to TRBD1. This CDR3 is built from 15 residues. Looked up from germline, CDR1 is SGDLS and CDR2 is YYNGEE. V shed 0 bases and J 7 bases; nucleotides not matched to a gene: 5. DNA of the CDR3: TGTGCCAGCAGCGTAGATCAGGGGGCAGTCGGGGAGCTGTTTTTT. Amino acids: CASSVDQGAVGELFF.

This sequence joins TRBV6-1 and TRBJ2-2; no reliable D call. The length of the CDR3 is 15 residues. Germline V gene data show CDR1 as MNHNS and CDR2 as SASEGT. Trimming cost V 3 bases and J 4 bases, with 12 bases left between them. The CDR3 loop reads CASSDVYTGTGELFF. CDR3 in DNA: TGTGCCAGCAGTGACGTTTATACGGGCACCGGGGAGCTGTTTTTT.

V is TRBV30 and J is TRBJ1-1; 9 positions agree with TRBD1. Germline V gene lookup returns CDR1 GTSNPN and CDR2 SVGIG (reference sequence). CDR3 length: 14 amino acids. V was pared by 5 bases and J by 3 bases, with 7 bases of the junction left unmatched. This CDR3 is CAWDRGAGDTEAFF. In DNA, the CDR3 is TGTGCCTGGGACAGGGGGGCCGGGGACACTGAAGCTTTCTTT.

The V and J genes are TRBV3-1 (or the pseudogene TRBV3-2) and TRBJ1-1; no clear D gene. CDR1 and CDR2 from the germline V gene are LGHDT and YNNKEL (reference sequence). The V and J ends lost 2 bases and 4 bases respectively, with 8 bases between them. CDR3 length: 13 residues. The CDR3, as DNA: TGTGCCAGCAGCCAACAGACTGGCACTGAAGCTTTCTTT. Translation: CASSQQTGTEAFF.

J is TRBJ2-6 and V is TRBV19, with a weak D call TRBD1 (6 bases). The CDR3 contains 17 residues. V dropped 4 bases and J dropped 0 bases, with 13 bases sitting between them. CDR1 and CDR2 from the germline V gene are LNHDA and SQIVND (reference sequence). This CDR3 is CASSTGHLISGANVLTF. CDR3 nucleotide sequence: TGTGCCAGTAGTACGGGACACCTCATCTCTGGGGCCAACGTCCTGACTTTC. Together with reference TRBV19 and TRBJ2-6, the CDR3 gives the full variable domain: DGGITQSPKYLFRKEGQNVTLSCEQNLNHDAMYWYRQDPGQGLRLIYYSQIVNDFQKGDIAEGYSVSREKKESFPLTVTSAQKNPTAFYLCASSTGHLISGANVLTFGAGSRLTVL.

V gene TRBV3-1 (or the pseudogene TRBV3-2) combines with J gene TRBJ2-2, with 7 bases matching TRBD2. After removal of 7 bases from V and 1 base from J, the junction contained 3 bases not matched to a gene. The CDR3 runs to 14 residues. The germline V gene encodes CDR1 LGHDT and CDR2 YNNKEL (reference sequence). The CDR3 is CASTTSRNTGELFF. CDR3 DNA: TGTGCCAGCACGACTAGCAGGAACACCGGGGAGCTGTTTTTT.

The chain is built from TRBV5-4 and TRBJ1-2; D may be TRBD1 (5 bases). The germline V gene has CDR1 SGHNT and CDR2 YYREEE (reference sequence). The V end was cut by 0 bases, the J end by 2 bases, with 14 bases between. This CDR3 has 16 residues. The CDR3 coding sequence is TGTGCCAGCAGCTTGGTAGGGGCCCCACCCAACTATGGCTACACCTTC. Residues: CASSLVGAPPNYGYTF.

The chain joins TRBV19 to TRBJ2-5, with TRBD1 matching over 7 bases. The CDR3 length is 18 residues. V trimming: 3 bases; J trimming: 2 bases; junction bases outside the gene matches: 15. Germline CDR1 and CDR2: LNHDA and SQIVND (reference sequence). The CDR3 DNA reads TGTGCCAGTAGTATTTACCTTTCCGGGACAGAGAAGCAAGAGACCCAGTACTTC. As protein: CASSIYLSGTEKQETQYF.

This rearrangement joins TRBV7-9 to TRBJ2-7; 10 bases match TRBD1. CDR1 is SEHNR and CDR2 is FQNEAQ in the germline V gene (reference sequence). J lost 2 bases, V lost 5 bases, and 6 bases had no gene match. The length of the CDR3 is 15 residues. The chain's CDR3 is CASSPPGQGTYEQYF. CDR3 bases: TGTGCCAGCAGCCCGCCGGGACAGGGGACCTACGAGCAGTACTTC.

V and J are TRBV18 and TRBJ2-7; 9 positions agree with TRBD1. Germline V gives CDR1 KGHSH, CDR2 LQKENI. The CDR3 loop spans 13 amino acids. With V trimmed by 3 bases and J by 3 bases, 0 bases remained unmatched. The DNA of the CDR3 is TGTGCCAGCTCACCGACAGGGGGCTACGAGCAGTACTTC. This sequence encodes CASSPTGGYEQYF. Looking up the rest from reference TRBV18 and TRBJ2-7 gives the full variable domain: NAGVMQNPRHLVRRRGQEARLRCSPMKGHSHVYWYRQLPEEGLKFMVYLQKENIIDESGMPKERFSAEFPKEGPSILRIQQVVRGDSAAYFCASSPTGGYEQYFGPGTRLTVT.